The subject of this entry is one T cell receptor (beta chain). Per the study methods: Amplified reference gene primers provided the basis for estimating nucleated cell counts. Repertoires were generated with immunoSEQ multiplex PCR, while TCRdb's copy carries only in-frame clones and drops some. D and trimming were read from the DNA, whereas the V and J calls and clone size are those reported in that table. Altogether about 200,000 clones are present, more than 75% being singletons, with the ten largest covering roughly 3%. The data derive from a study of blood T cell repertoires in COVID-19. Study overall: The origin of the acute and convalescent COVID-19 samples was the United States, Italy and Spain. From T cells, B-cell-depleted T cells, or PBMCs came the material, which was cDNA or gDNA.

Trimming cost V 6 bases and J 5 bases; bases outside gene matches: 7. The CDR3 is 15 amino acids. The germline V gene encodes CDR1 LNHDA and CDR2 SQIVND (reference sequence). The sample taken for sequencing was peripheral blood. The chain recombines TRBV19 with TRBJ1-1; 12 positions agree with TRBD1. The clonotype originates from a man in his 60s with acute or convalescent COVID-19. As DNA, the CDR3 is TGTGCCAGTAGCTGGGACAGGGGGCGCTTGACTGAAGCTTTCTTT. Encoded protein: CASSWDRGRLTEAFF.